This T cell receptor beta chain comes out of a study of blood T cell repertoires in COVID-19 (dated by TCRdb to between 2020 and 2021). A note on the overall study: The collaborator samples originated in the United States, Italy and Spain and spanned the acute and convalescent phases of COVID-19. The prospective study material was composed of cDNA or gDNA derived from T cells, B-cell-depleted T cells, or PBMCs. The dataset comprised deeply sampled blood TCRbeta repertoires from subjects exposed to, actively infected with, or recovered from COVID-19. A freely available public database, intended as a resource for researchers studying the immune response to SARS-CoV-2, is where the repertoires were released. The samples were drawn from the first 160 participants of the ongoing ImmuneRACE study and from over a thousand subjects provided by 6 global collaborators. A de-identified subject ID, COVID-19 status, age in years and sex were almost always included in the sample metadata. Where available, HLA class I and class II types were taken from metadata supplied by the sample provider and were not determined by assay-based typing.

V is cut by 4 bases and J by 1 base, and the space between the germline ends is 10 bases. The CDR3 goes from the cysteine to the phenylalanine over 14 residues. Only the CDR3 region is kept as DNA, spanning 42 bases read in frame from base 1. Per the germline V gene, SGHDN is the CDR1 and FVKESK is the CDR2. This clone was found once. Its antigen is not yet known. No qualities accompany the bases; no much larger clone lies one base away. TCRbeta CDR3 regions were amplified from genomic DNA by means of the immunoSEQ Assay, a bias-controlled multiplex PCR. On the study's bioinformatics: Nucleated cell counts per sample were estimated from amplification of reference gene primers within the assay. Sequence reads were collapsed and filtered to measure the absolute abundance of every unique TCRbeta CDR3 rearrangement. For each sample, productive Simpson clonality was calculated as the square root of Simpson's diversity index over productive rearrangements. Not all clones reach the TCRdb copy of this immuneACCESS table, which keeps in-frame sequences only. Checked studies attribute under half of the gap to unresolved V genes and leave the rest unexplained. That table furnishes V, J and clone size, whereas the DNA furnished D and trimming. This sample has 50,000 to 60,000 clones in its table, and just under 90% of those were observed once. The leading ten clones occupy around 10% of the sample.

The collaborating institutions used their own protocols to collect whole blood in K2EDTA tubes. For TCRbeta analysis, collaborator samples were shipped as frozen whole blood, as isolated PBMCs, or as DNA extracted from either sample type. What the work shows at the level of the full study, not this receptor alone: The quantity of clinical and demographic metadata differed by source and by participant and was supplied without curation.

The chain employs TRBV14 and TRBJ1-1, with no confidently assigned D gene. Material for sequencing was peripheral blood. The TCR sequence derives from an older man with active or convalescent COVID-19. The bases are TGTGCCAGCAGCCGACACTTGCCGAACACTGAAGCTTTCTTT. This codes for CASSRHLPNTEAFF.